This T cell receptor beta chain is from a study of IL-32 and malignant T cell survival in cutaneous lymphoma (dated by TCRdb to the early 2020s). For the study in its entirety: High-throughput TCR sequencing tested whether surviving TCR Vbeta+ T cells in IL-32 cultures were the malignant clone rather than benign T cells sharing that Vbeta. Two CTCL donors were studied by high-throughput TCR sequencing, confirming IL-32beta supported malignant T cell survival in vitro.

From cysteine to phenylalanine, the CDR3 is 15 amino acids long. The only DNA kept is the CDR3, 45 bases in frame from the first base. The germline V gene (reference sequence) gives CDR1 as MNHEY and CDR2 as SMNVEV. Ends trimmed: V by 5 bases, J by 6 bases; bases unmatched to a gene: 7. The blood samples were obtained from patients with leukemic cutaneous T cell lymphoma (Sezary syndrome) who were treated at a US cutaneous lymphoma program. Peripheral blood mononuclear cells were isolated from patient blood by Ficoll centrifugation. Results the study describes overall, beyond this receptor: The kinetics of enhanced malignant T cell survival in culture differed somewhat from one CTCL blood donor to another. By inducing large CD14+ antigen-presenting cells that reduced apoptosis, IL-32beta appeared to support the survival of malignant T cells in vitro. The exact culture duration for the TCR-sequenced samples was not stated in the methods. According to TCR sequencing, the TCRs of malignant T cells persisted after in vitro culture with IL-32beta.

Remarks on this clone: This clone's antigen is unknown. Base quality data are lacking; no much larger clone is found one base away.

Genomic DNA was extracted with the QIAamp DNA Mini kit and was profiled by immunoSEQ with roughly 85-450 ng of DNA template. TCRdb obtained this table from immuneACCESS and retained in-frame rearrangements with V and J assigned. These tables miss some clones; where compared with another copy, unresolved V genes account for less than half of the shortfall, and the remainder is unexplained. The sample has around 2,000 clones on record, about 81% of them singletons. Over 50% of the sample belongs to the ten largest clones. The sequence was collected from a human donor with cutaneous T cell lymphoma. The sample here was blood, taken on day 0. The receptor chain draws on TRBV27 and TRBJ2-1, with 10 bases aligning to TRBD1. For the CDR3, the sequence is CASSPLRTGGNEQFF. DNA sequence: TGTGCCAGCAGTCCGCTCCGGACAGGGGGCAATGAGCAGTTCTTC.